This TCR beta chain was obtained from a study of T cell responses to AZD1222 COVID-19 vaccine (dated by TCRdb to about 2021). About the study as a whole: A total of 233 trial participants underwent TCR sequencing, of whom under 220 had received two doses of AZD1222 and approximately 26 had received two doses of the MenACWY control vaccine. Trial participants were enrolled into age subgroups of 18-55, 56-69 and 70-plus years, which contained about 150, 27 and 61 TCR-sequenced participants, respectively. General findings and caveats noted by the study authors: After two AZD1222 doses, spike-specific TCR breadth and depth were significantly higher than at day 0 and than in MenACWY recipients. Most participants were white British and females outnumbered males, and the authors suggested that clonal diversity may have been underestimated. Because no samples from the day 14 peak response were available, repertoires could be characterized only after the peak T cell response. Conclusions about previously exposed vaccinees were limited because only 5 or 6 AZD1222 recipients were SARS-CoV-2 seropositive at baseline. Vaccine-associated CD4 TCRs spanned the whole spike protein, with dominant responses in regions 160-218 and 743-854. Reportedly, close to half of the unique spike-specific TCRs recognized epitopes lying outside the regions that are mutated in the B.1.351 and B.1.1.7 variants. The 56-69-year group was small, and its depth increase did not reach significance, likely because of low power.

This clone has a single count. Its antigen is not yet known. No quality values exist for individual bases; no much larger clone is one base distant. The CDR3 regions of human TCRbeta chains were analyzed by immunosequencing. The paper's data handling went like this. Repertoire TCRs were matched against a reference library of SARS-CoV-2-specific TCRs generated with the MIRA antigen-specificity platform. Breadth was defined as the fraction of unique TCRs that were SARS-CoV-2-associated, and depth was defined as the fraction of total T cells that were SARS-CoV-2-associated. Using the MIRA data, every spike-specific TCR was mapped to the spike region that the TCR reacted to and assigned to either a CD4 or a CD8 class. Log10-transformed breadth and depth values were compared by one-way ANOVA with Sidak's multiple comparisons tests. The table comes from immuneACCESS by way of TCRdb, which keeps in-frame sequences with V and J called. Part of the clones is missing from these tables; in studies checked, under half for an unresolved V gene and the rest for unknown reasons. V, J and clone size derive from that table, while D and trimming were established from the DNA sequence. This sample is represented by fewer than 110,000 clones; 70% to 90% of them were singletons. The top ten constitute roughly 5% of the sample.

Taken with the paper, the label for time point translates to: about 28 days (+/-7) after the second vaccine dose. AZD1222 recipients given second doses at about 4 weeks or at about 12 weeks were pooled, since spike-specific TCR depth and breadth were not found to differ between the two schedules. The vaccinee samples were drawn from two UK trials, COV001 and COV002, one of which was a single-blind randomized controlled phase 2/3 trial testing AZD1222 (ChAdOx1 nCoV-19) in healthy adults. For TCRbeta chain sequencing, PBMC samples from trial participants were taken at day 0 and at day 28 after the second dose. V is clipped by 0 bases and J by 5 bases, and the sequence between their germline boundaries is 11 bases long. The CDR3 holds 14 amino acids from the cysteine to the phenylalanine. Of the read, only the CDR3 DNA is kept; its 42 bases are in frame from base 1.

This receptor was identified in an adult who received the AZD1222 COVID-19 vaccine. The V and J genes are TRBV23-1 and TRBJ2-7; D gene: possibly TRBD1, on 6 matching bases. TRBV23-1 belongs to the ORF category, with a function that is uncertain. The sample was peripheral blood, taken 28 days after the second AZD1222 dose. The CDR3 region has the sequence CASSQSQGSNEQYF. The DNA reads TGCGCCAGCAGTCAATCGCAGGGGTCCAACGAGCAGTACTTC.